This T cell receptor beta chain was captured in a study of blood T cells in healthy people across ages (dated by TCRdb to between 2015 and 2016). About the investigation overall: In model experiments, roughly one uniquely barcoded TCR beta cDNA molecule per two T cells was captured by template switching. To track age-related changes in TCR beta repertoire diversity, the study relied on deep sequencing normalized with unique cDNA molecular identifiers. The donors were split into four age groups: young (average approximately 16 years), middle-aged (about 40), aged (62) and long-lived (more than 80). Using the same blood draw, the study looked at two additional independent replicas of 1 million unique cDNA reads for two donors, one aged 18 to 29 and the other aged 80 or older.

This clonotype has more than one count but fewer than ten. It lacks a known antigen. No much larger clonotype is one base removed from it; base qualities were not supplied. Library preparation used 5' RACE. Sequencing was performed on an Illumina HiSeq 2500. A second PCR of roughly 7 to 12 cycles was run with a J-beta primer mix and a sample-barcoded 5' primer. A unique molecular identifier was introduced onto each TCR beta cDNA molecule by a template-switch 5' adaptor carrying 12 random nucleotides. Each sample yielded at least 2.5 million CDR3-containing paired-end reads. The Mint cDNA synthesis kit, primed by a TRBC-specific oligonucleotide, was used to synthesize first-strand cDNA from all RNA. After uracil-DNA glycosylase treatment, a first 18-cycle PCR used universal primers M1SS and BC2_uni_R on all cDNA. The published analysis was carried out like this. For normalization, 1 million high-quality reads, each with a distinct molecular identifier, were randomly selected from each sample. Instead of being binned into consensus sequences, reads that shared molecular identifiers were thrown out. MiTCR, with a Q25 quality threshold and the strictest error-elimination algorithm, was used for CDR3 identification, clonotype clustering and error correction. A nonparametric unseen species model with Euler transformation was used to estimate lower-bound total TCR beta diversity. TCRdb reanalyzed the raw reads on its own, using fastp at Q25 for trimming and MiXCR for clone calling, and kept in-frame beta chains. Each CDR3 protein appears once, grouped with its most common genes and DNA. TCRdb, rather than the study authors, made the V and J calls. The sample data list approximately 780,000 distinct CDR3 sequences, and roughly 26% of these were observed just once. Around 2.9% of the sample comes from the top ten.

General study outcomes and caveats: There was a strong correlation between observed TCR beta diversity and the percentage of naive T cells measured by flow cytometry. Since profiling was done on bulk unsorted PBMCs, naive and antigen-experienced compartments could not be conclusively compared. Observed TCR beta diversity per million T cells fell roughly linearly with age, and a significant reduction was already apparent by age around 40. Compared with the aged group, more naive CD4+ T cells, fewer expanded clones and increased TCR diversity were shown by the long-lived group, suggesting age selection. Because the CMV infection status of the donors was unknown, age-related changes in expanded clonotypes may potentially have been confounded. Total diversity estimates from one million sequenced T cells were considered lower bounds and underestimates.

V is cut back by 5 bases and J by 4 bases, with 9 bases in the junction unmatched. From the cysteine through the phenylalanine, the CDR3 covers 15 amino acids. Of the read, only the CDR3 DNA is kept; its 45 bases are in frame from base 1. CDR1 SGHTA and CDR2 FQGNSA were looked up in the germline V gene. The approximately 40 donors, aged roughly 6 to 100 years, were systemically healthy Caucasian individuals from Russia. Approximately 9.3 milliliters of peripheral blood were drawn from each donor into EDTA-treated Vacutainer tubes. Ficoll-Paque density-gradient centrifugation was used to isolate PBMCs, with at least 6 million per sample. Trizol reagent was used to extract total RNA from the PBMCs, yielding at least 6 micrograms per sample. Naive CD45RAhigh/CD27high T cell percentages were measured by flow cytometry on a PBMC aliquot from every donor. This sample was shared with a second study, whose subject was T cells of mothers and their children. From that second study: Nine systemically healthy Caucasian individuals served as donors, namely three mothers together with their six children. cDNA synthesis consumed the entire amount of extracted RNA, loaded at around 1.5 ug RNA in each 15 ul reaction. Sample barcodes and 2-4 random nucleotides were added via the M1S primer in the second PCR. Over 8 million TCR beta CDR3 reads came from each mother, compared with approximately 3.1 million reads from each child. Thymic selection similarly shapes TCR recombination output in related and unrelated pairs, with minor effect from inherited differences. Related mother-child pairs always showed normalized repertoire overlap that was slightly higher than in unrelated mother-child pairs, though the difference was never significant. Persistent microchimeric T cell clones were not detected, at a sensitivity of about 100 clones per million clonotypes. To look for features that set related mother-child pairs apart from unrelated individuals, the researchers ran deep NGS to compare the TCR beta repertoires of mothers and children. Mothers averaged roughly 40 +/- 4 years of age and children averaged roughly 10 +/- 4 years. After adapters were ligated using NEBNext reagents, the libraries underwent 100+100 nt paired-end sequencing on an Illumina HiSeq 2000. To prevent cross-contamination, the mother and child libraries were prepared a month apart and were sequenced in separate runs. For each donor, between 500,000 and 2,000,000 distinct TCR beta clonotypes were identified. Naive TCR beta clonotypes were estimated from low-frequency clonotypes matched to each donor's FACS-determined naive share, without sorting.

This receptor was taken from a boy aged 5-17 years in good health. This chain is built from TRBV7-2 and TRBJ2-7; 9 nucleotides in the junction match TRBD2. The sequencing input was blood. The nucleotides are TGTGCCAGCAGCCCTCTGTCAGCGGGGGGATACGAGCAGTACTTC. This sequence encodes CASSPLSAGGYEQYF.